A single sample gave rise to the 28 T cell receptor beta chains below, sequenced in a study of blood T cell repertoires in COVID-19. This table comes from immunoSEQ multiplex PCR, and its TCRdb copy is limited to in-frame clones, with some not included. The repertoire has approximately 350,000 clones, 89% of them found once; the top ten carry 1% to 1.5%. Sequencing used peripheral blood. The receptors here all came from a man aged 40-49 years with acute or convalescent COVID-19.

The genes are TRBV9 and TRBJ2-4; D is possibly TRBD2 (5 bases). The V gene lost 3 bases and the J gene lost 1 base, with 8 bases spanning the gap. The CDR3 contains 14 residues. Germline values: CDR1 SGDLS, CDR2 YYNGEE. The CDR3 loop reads CASSDGKAKNIQYF. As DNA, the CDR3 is TGTGCCAGCAGCGACGGGAAGGCCAAAAACATTCAGTACTTC.

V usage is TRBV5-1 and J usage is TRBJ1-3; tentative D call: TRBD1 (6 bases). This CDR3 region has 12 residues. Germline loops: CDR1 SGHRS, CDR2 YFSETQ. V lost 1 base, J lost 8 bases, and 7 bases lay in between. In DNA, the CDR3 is TGCGCCAGCAGCTTGAAGGGGGACACCATATATTTT. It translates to CASSLKGDTIYF.

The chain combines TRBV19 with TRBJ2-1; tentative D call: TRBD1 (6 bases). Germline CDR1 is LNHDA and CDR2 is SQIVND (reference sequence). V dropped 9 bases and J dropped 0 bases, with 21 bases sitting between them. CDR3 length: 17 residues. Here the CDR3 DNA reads TGTGCCAGCAGGGGTCTTGGCCGCGATCTCTCCTACAATGAGCAGTTCTTC. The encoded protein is CASRGLGRDLSYNEQFF.

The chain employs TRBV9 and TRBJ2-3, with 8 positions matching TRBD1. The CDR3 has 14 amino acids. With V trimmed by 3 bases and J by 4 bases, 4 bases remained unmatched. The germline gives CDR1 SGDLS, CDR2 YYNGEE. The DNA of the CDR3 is TGTGCCAGCAGCGAACAGGGGGGCGCAGATACGCAGTATTTT. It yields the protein CASSEQGGADTQYF. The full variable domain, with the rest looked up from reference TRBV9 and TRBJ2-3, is DSGVTQTPKHLITATGQRVTLRCSPRSGDLSVYWYQQSLDQGLQFLIQYYNGEERAKGNILERFSAQQFPDLHSELNLSSLELGDSALYFCASSEQGGADTQYFGPGTRLTVL.

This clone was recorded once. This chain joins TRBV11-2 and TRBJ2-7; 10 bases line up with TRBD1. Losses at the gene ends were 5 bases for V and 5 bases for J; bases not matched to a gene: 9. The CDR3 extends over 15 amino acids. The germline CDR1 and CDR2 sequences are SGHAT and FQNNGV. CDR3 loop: CASSPRTGGLNEQYF. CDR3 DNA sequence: TGTGCCAGCAGCCCGCGGACAGGGGGTCTAAACGAGCAGTACTTC.

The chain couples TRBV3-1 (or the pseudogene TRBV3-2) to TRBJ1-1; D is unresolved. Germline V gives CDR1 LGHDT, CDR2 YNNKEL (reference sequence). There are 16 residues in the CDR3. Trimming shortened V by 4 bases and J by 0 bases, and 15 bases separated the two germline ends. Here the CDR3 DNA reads TGTGCCAGCAGCCTTCAAGGAAAACAGATGAACACTGAAGCTTTCTTT. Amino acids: CASSLQGKQMNTEAFF.

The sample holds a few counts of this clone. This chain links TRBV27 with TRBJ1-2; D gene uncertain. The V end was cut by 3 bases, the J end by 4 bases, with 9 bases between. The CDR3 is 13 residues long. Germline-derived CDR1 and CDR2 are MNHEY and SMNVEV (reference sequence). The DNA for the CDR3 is TGTGCCAGCAGTTTGTCTTCAGGCTATGGCTACACCTTC. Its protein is CASSLSSGYGYTF.

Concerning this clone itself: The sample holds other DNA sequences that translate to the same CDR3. Here the CDR3 DNA reads TGTGCCAGCAGTTTAGGCAGGAACACTGAAGCTTTCTTT. Its protein product is CASSLGRNTEAFF. V and J are TRBV27 and TRBJ1-1; D not resolved. V lost 2 bases and J lost 1, with 5 bases in between. This CDR3 region has 13 residues. Germline V gives CDR1 MNHEY, CDR2 SMNVEV (reference sequence).

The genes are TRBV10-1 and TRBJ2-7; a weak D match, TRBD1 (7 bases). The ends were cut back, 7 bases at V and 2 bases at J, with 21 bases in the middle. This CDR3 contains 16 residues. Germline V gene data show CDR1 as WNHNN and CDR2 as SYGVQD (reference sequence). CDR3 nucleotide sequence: TGCGCCAGCACCCCGAGGGAGGACAGGCCCCCCTACGAGCAGTACTTC. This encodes CASTPREDRPPYEQYF.

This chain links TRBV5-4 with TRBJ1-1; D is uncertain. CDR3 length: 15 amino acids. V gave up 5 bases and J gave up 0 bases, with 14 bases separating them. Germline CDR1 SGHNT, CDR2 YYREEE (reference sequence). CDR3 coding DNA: TGTGCCAGCAGATATGCACAGTCCATGAACACTGAAGCTTTCTTT. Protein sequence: CASRYAQSMNTEAFF.

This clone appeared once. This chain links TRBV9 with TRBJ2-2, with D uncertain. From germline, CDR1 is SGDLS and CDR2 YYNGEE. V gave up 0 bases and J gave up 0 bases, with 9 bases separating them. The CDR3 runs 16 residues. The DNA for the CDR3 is TGTGCCAGCAGCGTAGCTGTCCAGGCGAACACCGGGGAGCTGTTTTTT. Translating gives CASSVAVQANTGELFF.

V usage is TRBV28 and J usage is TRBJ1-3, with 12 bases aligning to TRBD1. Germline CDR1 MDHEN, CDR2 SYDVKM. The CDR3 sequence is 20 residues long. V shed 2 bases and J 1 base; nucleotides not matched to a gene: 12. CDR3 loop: CASSLLSGTGGVRSGNTIYF. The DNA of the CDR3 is TGTGCCAGCAGTTTACTTTCCGGGACAGGGGGCGTTCGGTCTGGAAACACCATATATTTT.

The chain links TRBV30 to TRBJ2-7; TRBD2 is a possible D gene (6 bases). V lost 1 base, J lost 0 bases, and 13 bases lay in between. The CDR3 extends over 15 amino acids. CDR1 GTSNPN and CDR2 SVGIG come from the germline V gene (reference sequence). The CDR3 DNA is TGTGCCTGGAGTGATGGGCGGGGCTTCTCCTACGAGCAGTACTTC. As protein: CAWSDGRGFSYEQYF.

This CDR3 reads CASSYPITVHSAYEQYF. The CDR3 DNA reads as TGTGCCAGCAGCTACCCAATCACGGTTCATTCCGCCTACGAGCAGTACTTC. The V gene is TRBV28, the J gene TRBJ2-7; D is unclear. The CDR3 loop spans 17 amino acids. The germline CDR1 and CDR2 sequences are MDHEN and SYDVKM. V lost 6 bases, J lost 2 bases, and 23 bases lay in between.

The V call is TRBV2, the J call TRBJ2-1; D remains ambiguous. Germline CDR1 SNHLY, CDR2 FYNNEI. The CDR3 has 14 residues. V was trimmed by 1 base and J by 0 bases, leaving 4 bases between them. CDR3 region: CASSEVRSYNEQFF. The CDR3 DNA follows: TGTGCCAGCAGTGAAGTCCGCTCCTACAATGAGCAGTTCTTC. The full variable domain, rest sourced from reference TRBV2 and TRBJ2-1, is EPEVTQTPSHQVTQMGQEVILRCVPISNHLYFYWYRQILGQKVEFLVSFYNNEISEKSEIFDDQFSVERPDGSNFTLKIRSTKLEDSAMYFCASSEVRSYNEQFFGPGTRLTVL.

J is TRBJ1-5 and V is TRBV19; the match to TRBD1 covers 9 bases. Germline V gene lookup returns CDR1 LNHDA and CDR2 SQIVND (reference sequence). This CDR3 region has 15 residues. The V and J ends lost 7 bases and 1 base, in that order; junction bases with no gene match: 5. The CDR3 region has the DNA TGTGCCAGTACCACGACAGGGGGAAGCAATCAGCCCCAGCATTTT. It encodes CASTTTGGSNQPQHF. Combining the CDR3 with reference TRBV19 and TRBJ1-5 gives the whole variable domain DGGITQSPKYLFRKEGQNVTLSCEQNLNHDAMYWYRQDPGQGLRLIYYSQIVNDFQKGDIAEGYSVSREKKESFPLTVTSAQKNPTAFYLCASTTTGGSNQPQHFGDGTRLSIL.

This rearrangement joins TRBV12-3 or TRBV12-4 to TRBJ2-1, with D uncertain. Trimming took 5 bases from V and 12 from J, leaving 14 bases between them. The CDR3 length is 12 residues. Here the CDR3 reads CASSGPATVQFF. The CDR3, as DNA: TGTGCCAGCAGTGGGCCGGCCACCGTGCAGTTCTTC.

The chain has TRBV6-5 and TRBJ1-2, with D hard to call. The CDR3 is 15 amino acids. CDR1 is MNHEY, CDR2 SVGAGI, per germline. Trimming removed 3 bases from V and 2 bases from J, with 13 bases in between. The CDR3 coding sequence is TGTGCCAGCAGTTATGAGAGCGGTTTGAACTATGGCTACACCTTC. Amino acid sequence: CASSYESGLNYGYTF.

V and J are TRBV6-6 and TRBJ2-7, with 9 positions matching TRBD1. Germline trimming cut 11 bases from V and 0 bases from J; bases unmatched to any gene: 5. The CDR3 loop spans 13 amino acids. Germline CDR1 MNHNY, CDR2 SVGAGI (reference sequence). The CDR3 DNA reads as TGTGCCGTGCGGACAGGGGTCTCCTACGAGCAGTACTTC. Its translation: CAVRTGVSYEQYF.

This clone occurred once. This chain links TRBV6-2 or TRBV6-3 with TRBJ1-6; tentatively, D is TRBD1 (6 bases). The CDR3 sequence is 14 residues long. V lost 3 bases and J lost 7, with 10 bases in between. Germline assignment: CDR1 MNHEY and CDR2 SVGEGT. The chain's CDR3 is CASSYGQSNSPLHF. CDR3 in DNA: TGTGCCAGCAGTTATGGACAGTCGAATTCACCCCTCCACTTT.

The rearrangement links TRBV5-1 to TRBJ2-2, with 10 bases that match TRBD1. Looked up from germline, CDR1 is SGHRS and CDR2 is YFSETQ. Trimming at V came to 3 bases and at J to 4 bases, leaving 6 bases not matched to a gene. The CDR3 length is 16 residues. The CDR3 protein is CASSYRTGGSTGELFF. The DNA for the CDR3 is TGCGCCAGCAGCTATAGGACAGGGGGTTCCACCGGGGAGCTGTTTTTT.

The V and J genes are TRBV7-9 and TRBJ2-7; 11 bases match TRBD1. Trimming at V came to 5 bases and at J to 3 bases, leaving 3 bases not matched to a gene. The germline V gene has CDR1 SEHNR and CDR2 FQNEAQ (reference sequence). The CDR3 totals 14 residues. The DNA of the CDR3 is TGTGCCAGCAGCCTGGGACAGGGGGGCTACGAGCAGTACTTC. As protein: CASSLGQGGYEQYF.

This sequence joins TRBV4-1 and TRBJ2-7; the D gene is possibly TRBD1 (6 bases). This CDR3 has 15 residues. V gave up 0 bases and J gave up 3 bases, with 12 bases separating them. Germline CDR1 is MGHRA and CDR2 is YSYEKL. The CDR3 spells CASSQEQGRIYEQYF. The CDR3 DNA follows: TGCGCCAGCAGCCAAGAACAGGGCAGGATCTACGAGCAGTACTTC.

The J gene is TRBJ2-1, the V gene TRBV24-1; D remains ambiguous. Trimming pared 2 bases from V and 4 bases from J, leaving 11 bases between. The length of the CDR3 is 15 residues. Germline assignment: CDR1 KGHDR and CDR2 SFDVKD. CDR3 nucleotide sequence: TGTGCCACCAGTGATTCCACCGACATTTACAATGAGCAGTTCTTC. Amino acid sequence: CATSDSTDIYNEQFF.

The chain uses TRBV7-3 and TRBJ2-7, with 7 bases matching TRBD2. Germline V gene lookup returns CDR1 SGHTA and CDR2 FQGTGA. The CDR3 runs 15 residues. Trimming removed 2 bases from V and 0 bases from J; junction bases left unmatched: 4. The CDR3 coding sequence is TGTGCCAGCAGCTTAGGCGGGGGAAGCTCCTACGAGCAGTACTTC. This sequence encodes CASSLGGGSSYEQYF.

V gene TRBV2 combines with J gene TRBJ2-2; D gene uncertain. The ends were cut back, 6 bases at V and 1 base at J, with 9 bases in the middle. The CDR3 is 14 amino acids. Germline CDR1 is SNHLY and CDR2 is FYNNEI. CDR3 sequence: CASRRSVNTGELFF. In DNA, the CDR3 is TGTGCCAGCAGACGTTCGGTGAACACCGGGGAGCTGTTTTTT.

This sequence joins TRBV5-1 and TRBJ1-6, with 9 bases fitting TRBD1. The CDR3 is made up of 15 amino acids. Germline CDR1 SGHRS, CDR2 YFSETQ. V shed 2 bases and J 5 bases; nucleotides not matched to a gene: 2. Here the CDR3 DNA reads TGCGCCAGCAGCTTAGGACAGGGGAATAATTCACCCCTCCACTTT. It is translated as CASSLGQGNNSPLHF.

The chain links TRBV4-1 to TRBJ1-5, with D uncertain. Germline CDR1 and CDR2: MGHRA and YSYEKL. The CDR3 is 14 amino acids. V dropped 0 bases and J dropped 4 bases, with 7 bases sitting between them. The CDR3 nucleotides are TGCGCCAGCAGCCAAGATTCGGTTAATCAGCCCCAGCATTTT. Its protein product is CASSQDSVNQPQHF.